These 2 T cell receptor beta chains share one sample of origin, sequenced in a study of naive and memory T cell subsets. A UMI-containing oligonucleotide was joined by 3' ligation to the TCR cDNA template. Ligated cDNA underwent four rounds of PCR with nested alpha and beta constant region primers and SP2. TCRdb reanalysed the 5' RACE reads using MiXCR and keeps one entry per CDR3 protein. In the table there are about 48,000 distinct CDR3 sequences, around 5% of which are singletons. The source is a female donor in good health.

Ten or more counts support this clonotype. The genes are TRBV5-1 and TRBJ2-1; D gene unclear. Germline CDR1 and CDR2: SGHRS and YFSETQ. Trimming pared 1 base from V and 7 bases from J, leaving 15 bases between. The CDR3 is 15 residues long. The CDR3 nucleotides are TGCGCCAGCAGCTTGTCCCGCTCGTCTACTAATGAGCAGTTCTTC. This gives the protein CASSLSRSSTNEQFF.

This clonotype was detected ten times or more. V is TRBV6-2 or TRBV6-3 and J is TRBJ2-1; 7 bases are shared with TRBD2. From germline, CDR1 is MNHEY and CDR2 SVGEGT. Trimming took 2 bases from V and 6 from J; bases not matched to a gene: 4. This CDR3 has 14 amino acids. The CDR3: CASSYGASGNEQFF. Written as DNA, the CDR3 is TGTGCCAGCAGTTACGGGGCTAGCGGCAATGAGCAGTTCTTC.